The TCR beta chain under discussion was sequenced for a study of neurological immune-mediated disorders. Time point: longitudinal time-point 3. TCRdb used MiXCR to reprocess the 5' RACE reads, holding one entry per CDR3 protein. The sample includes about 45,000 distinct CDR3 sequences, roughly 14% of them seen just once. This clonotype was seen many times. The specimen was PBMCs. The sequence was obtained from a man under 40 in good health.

The CDR3 region is CSVLGQRSWEQYF. As DNA, the CDR3 is TGCAGCGTTCTCGGACAGCGGAGCTGGGAGCAGTACTTC. The gene calls are TRBV29-1 and TRBJ2-7; maybe TRBD1 (6 bases). Germline-derived CDR1 and CDR2 are SQVTM and ANQGSEA. The CDR3 covers 13 residues. V lost 5 bases and J lost 7, with 18 bases in between.